This T cell receptor beta chain was identified in a study of blood T cell repertoires in COVID-19 (dated by TCRdb to the early 2020s). Background on the whole study: Samples covering the acute and convalescent phases of COVID-19 were provided by collaborators in the United States, Italy and Spain. Subjects who had been exposed to COVID-19, were actively infected with it, or had recovered from it provided the deeply sampled blood TCRbeta repertoires that made up the dataset. The samples were drawn from two sources: the first 160 participants of the ongoing ImmuneRACE study, and over 1,000 subjects contributed by 6 global collaborators. Sample metadata almost always included a de-identified subject ID, COVID-19 status, age in years and sex. A freely available public database, intended as a resource for researchers studying the immune response to SARS-CoV-2, is where the repertoires were released. HLA class I and class II types, where available, came from metadata supplied by the sample provider rather than from assay-based typing. The material from the prospective study consisted of cDNA or gDNA derived from T cells, B-cell-depleted T cells, or PBMCs. Results the study describes overall, beyond this receptor: The amount of clinical and demographic metadata varied by source and participant and was provided uncurated.

TCRbeta CDR3 regions were amplified from genomic DNA by means of the immunoSEQ Assay, a bias-controlled multiplex PCR. The source study handled its data this way. The number of nucleated cells in each sample was estimated from the amplification of reference gene primers within the assay. Sequence reads were collapsed and filtered to measure the absolute abundance of every unique TCRbeta CDR3 rearrangement. For each sample, productive Simpson clonality was calculated by taking the square root of Simpson's diversity index across productive rearrangements. TCRdb obtained this table from immuneACCESS and retained in-frame rearrangements with V and J assigned. These tables miss some clones; where compared with another copy, unresolved V genes account for less than half of the shortfall, and the remainder is unexplained. V and J calls and clone size come straight from that table; D and trimming were deduced from the DNA. The sample table lists roughly 140,000 clones, 80% of them with a count of one. The ten largest clones represent approximately 5% of the sample.

A note on this clone: The target of this receptor is not known. The record has no base qualities; no much larger clone is one base away.

Including cysteine and phenylalanine, the CDR3 has 14 amino acids. Here the CDR3 DNA is all that survives: 42 bases in frame from base 1. Per the germline V gene, SGDLS is the CDR1 and YYNGEE is the CDR2. Relative to germline, V is 4 bases shorter and J is 7 bases shorter, with 18 bases between their ends. Whole blood was collected in K2EDTA tubes by collaborating institutions according to the institutions' own protocols. Collaborator samples were shipped for TCRbeta analysis as frozen whole blood, isolated PBMCs, or DNA extracted from either sample type. Specimen: peripheral blood. This chain is built from TRBV9 and TRBJ2-7, and the D gene may be TRBD2, 5 bases matching. The sequence was obtained from a woman aged 50 to 60 with acute or convalescent COVID-19. The CDR3 protein sequence reads: CASSHLEAVGEQYF. The nucleotide sequence reads TGTGCCAGCAGCCACCTGGAAGCGGTCGGGGAGCAGTACTTC. Reference TRBV9 and TRBJ2-7 genes cover what lies past the CDR3, so the full variable domain is DSGVTQTPKHLITATGQRVTLRCSPRSGDLSVYWYQQSLDQGLQFLIQYYNGEERAKGNILERFSAQQFPDLHSELNLSSLELGDSALYFCASSHLEAVGEQYFGPGTRLTVT.